Below, 21 T cell receptor beta chains from the same sample are listed, as sequenced in a study of blood T cell repertoires in COVID-19. Assay used: immunoSEQ multiplex PCR; TCRdb lists only in-frame clones, some missing. The sample holds some 150,000 clones, over 70% seen once. The sample consisted of peripheral blood. The receptor set was obtained from a man in his fifties with active COVID-19.

In DNA, the CDR3 is TGTGCCACCAGCTTGGACAGGGGCTCCTACAATGAGCAGTTCTTC. Translated, it gives CATSLDRGSYNEQFF. The rearrangement joins TRBV15 to TRBJ2-1; TRBD1 agrees at 9 bases. Trimming took 5 bases from V and 0 from J; bases not matched to a gene: 2. In germline, CDR1 is LNHNV, CDR2 YYDKDF (reference sequence). The CDR3 sequence is 15 residues long.

This clone was recorded once. V is TRBV14 and J is TRBJ2-5; 10 positions agree with TRBD2. Germline V gene lookup returns CDR1 SGHDN and CDR2 FVKESK. CDR3 length: 15 residues. The V segment lost 4 bases and the J segment 3 bases; nucleotides outside the gene matches: 5. The CDR3 loop reads CASSLSGGPEETQYF. For the CDR3, the DNA is TGTGCCAGCAGCCTTAGCGGGGGGCCTGAAGAGACCCAGTACTTC. The full variable domain, with the rest looked up from reference TRBV14 and TRBJ2-5, is EAGVTQFPSHSVIEKGQTVTLRCDPISGHDNLYWYRRVMGKEIKFLLHFVKESKQDESGMPNNRFLAERTGGTYSTLKVQPAELEDSGVYFCASSLSGGPEETQYFGPGTRLLVL.

The chain recombines TRBV7-9 with TRBJ2-2, with 12 bases identical to TRBD2. The CDR3 consists of 16 residues. Trimming cost V 4 bases and J 5 bases; bases outside gene matches: 5. Germline loops: CDR1 SEHNR, CDR2 FQNEAQ (reference sequence). The CDR3 loop reads CASSSSGGERTGELFF. CDR3 sequence (DNA): TGTGCCAGCAGCTCTAGCGGGGGGGAGAGAACCGGGGAGCTGTTTTTT.

This chain uses TRBV6-5 with TRBJ1-2, with a tentative D call TRBD1 (5 bases). The CDR3 contains 13 residues. V dropped 6 bases and J dropped 7 bases, with 15 bases sitting between them. Germline loops: CDR1 MNHEY, CDR2 SVGAGI. Here the CDR3 DNA reads TGTGCCAGCAGCACCAGGGATAGGAGTGGCTACACCTTC. Protein sequence: CASSTRDRSGYTF.

J is TRBJ1-5 and V is TRBV6-5, with 9 bases fitting TRBD1. There are 14 residues in the CDR3. V was clipped by 6 bases and J by 2 bases; unmatched bases: 2. Germline CDR1 is MNHEY and CDR2 is SVGAGI. The CDR3 DNA is TGTGCCAGCAGCGACAGGGGGGGCAATCAGCCCCAGCATTTT. Protein product: CASSDRGGNQPQHF.

This chain uses TRBV2 with TRBJ2-5; no clear D. Germline V lookup: CDR1 SNHLY, CDR2 FYNNEI. The ends were cut back, 7 bases at V and 5 bases at J, with 11 bases in the middle. The CDR3 runs to 12 residues. CDR3 sequence reads: CASTDLTETQYF. DNA of the CDR3: TGTGCCAGCACCGATCTGACTGAGACCCAGTACTTC.

Here the CDR3 reads CASSSGRRNTEAFF. DNA for the CDR3: TGTGCCAGCAGCTCGGGGAGGAGGAACACTGAAGCTTTCTTT. The rearrangement uses TRBV7-2 and TRBJ1-1; D remains unclear. Germline lookup yields CDR1 SGHTA and CDR2 FQGNSA. This CDR3 contains 14 residues. Trimming left V 4 bases short and J 1 base short, with 10 bases between.

V gene TRBV9 combines with J gene TRBJ2-1; D may be TRBD2 (6 bases). Germline V gene data show CDR1 as SGDLS and CDR2 as YYNGEE. The V gene lost 0 bases and the J gene lost 0 bases, with 7 bases spanning the gap. This CDR3 has 15 residues. The DNA of the CDR3 is TGTGCCAGCAGCGTAGTGGAGGGCTCCTACAATGAGCAGTTCTTC. Translation gives CASSVVEGSYNEQFF.

The chain employs TRBV2 and TRBJ2-3; 7 positions agree with TRBD1. The CDR3 is 16 amino acids. V shed 6 bases, J shed 0 bases, and the junction held 9 bases outside the gene matches. CDR1 is SNHLY, CDR2 FYNNEI, per germline. CDR3 DNA sequence: TGTGCCAGCAGGCGTTTGGACAGGCCAAGCACAGATACGCAGTATTTT. This gives the protein CASRRLDRPSTDTQYF.

CDR3 DNA sequence: TGTGCCAGCAGGCTGACAGACTATAATTCACCCCTCCACTTT. Its protein is CASRLTDYNSPLHF. The chain recombines TRBV7-8 with TRBJ1-6; D may be TRBD1 (5 bases). This CDR3 is built from 14 residues. In germline, CDR1 is SGHVS, CDR2 FQNEAQ. Trimming cost V 6 bases and J 3 bases, with 9 bases left between them.

This chain connects TRBV12-3 or TRBV12-4 to TRBJ2-5, with D possibly being TRBD2 (6 bases). Trimming took off 6 bases at V and 4 bases at J, with 12 bases between the two ends. CDR3 length equals 13 residues. CDR3 sequence (DNA): TGTGCCAGCAGCCGGACTAAGGGAGAGACCCAGTACTTC. Amino acids: CASSRTKGETQYF.

The chain uses TRBV5-1 and TRBJ2-3; D remains unclear. Trimming removed 0 bases from V and 3 bases from J, with 8 bases in between. This CDR3 spans 14 amino acids. The germline V gene has CDR1 SGHRS and CDR2 YFSETQ. CDR3 sequence (DNA): TGCGCCAGCAGCTTGGGTGAGGCTACAGATACGCAGTATTTT. This encodes CASSLGEATDTQYF.

In this sample, this clone turned up once. One end of the junction varies from germline; a read error may be responsible. The chain links TRBV5-8 to TRBJ2-7; possibly TRBD1 or TRBD2 for D (6 bases each). Germline CDR1 SGHTS, CDR2 YDEGEE. The length of the CDR3 is 14 residues. The CDR3 region is CASTLGGSPLEQYF. Here the CDR3 DNA reads TGTGCCAGCACCTTGGGGGGCAGCCCATTGGAGCAGTACTTC.

There are a few counts of this clone. At one end the junction does not follow the germline gene, possibly because of a read error. The rearrangement links TRBV2 to TRBJ2-7; D is uncertain. Germline V CDR1 and CDR2: SNHLY, FYNNEI. This CDR3 has 12 residues. The CDR3 DNA follows: TGTGCCAGCAGCGAAGATAGCCTCGAGCAGTACTTC. Amino acid sequence: CASSEDSLEQYF. The variable domain in full, with the rest retrieved from reference TRBV2 and TRBJ2-7, is EPEVTQTPSHQVTQMGQEVILRCVPISNHLYFYWYRQILGQKVEFLVSFYNNEISEKSEIFDDQFSVERPDGSNFTLKIRSTKLEDSAMYFCASSEDSLEQYFGPGTRLTVT.

This clone was found once. The chain combines TRBV9 with TRBJ1-2, with no clear D. The germline V gene has CDR1 SGDLS and CDR2 YYNGEE. This CDR3 is built from 13 residues. V lost 0 bases, J lost 4 bases, and 7 bases lay in between. The DNA of the CDR3 is TGTGCCAGCAGCGTAGGTCAGTCCTATGGCTACACCTTC. Residues: CASSVGQSYGYTF.

This clone was found once. J is TRBJ1-1 and V is TRBV18; D might be TRBD1 (6 bases). Per the germline V gene, CDR1 is KGHSH and CDR2 is LQKENI. V dropped 3 bases and J dropped 8 bases, with 13 bases sitting between them. The CDR3 extends over 13 amino acids. The CDR3 loop is CASSPARQVEAFF. The CDR3 bases are TGTGCCAGCTCACCCGCCCGACAGGTCGAAGCTTTCTTT.

This clone was counted once. This sequence joins TRBV11-3 and TRBJ2-3; 10 bases agree with TRBD2. This CDR3 is 16 amino acids long. From germline, CDR1 is SGHNT and CDR2 YENEEA. Unmatched junction bases numbered 7, after V lost 5 bases and J lost 2 bases. The CDR3: CASSPGSGGATDTQYF. The CDR3 bases are TGTGCCAGCAGCCCCGGGAGCGGGGGGGCCACAGATACGCAGTATTTT.

The chain has TRBV4-3 and TRBJ1-1; 7 bases agree with TRBD1. CDR3 length: 16 amino acids. V gave up 0 bases and J gave up 8 bases; unmatched junction bases: 12. The V gene's germline CDR1 is LGHNA and CDR2 YSLEER. The CDR3 reads CASSQDLTGEGKEAFF. The DNA of the CDR3 is TGCGCCAGCAGCCAAGATCTCACAGGGGAAGGGAAGGAAGCTTTCTTT.

This rearrangement joins TRBV7-6 to TRBJ2-3; 7 bases match TRBD1. This CDR3 comprises 15 residues. The V gene end was trimmed by 2 bases and the J gene end by 1 base; junction bases not matched to a gene: 3. From germline, CDR1 is SGHVS and CDR2 FNYEAQ. The CDR3 sequence: CASSLLQGGTDTQYF. The CDR3 DNA reads TGTGCCAGCAGCTTATTGCAGGGGGGCACAGATACGCAGTATTTT.

V is TRBV10-3 and J is TRBJ2-7; 7 positions match TRBD1. V shed 0 bases and J 2 bases; nucleotides not matched to a gene: 1. The CDR3 runs 14 residues. Germline V CDR1 and CDR2: ENHRY, SYGVKD. The chain's CDR3 is CAISESTGTYEQYF. In nucleotides, the CDR3 is TGTGCCATCAGTGAGTCGACAGGGACCTACGAGCAGTACTTC.

The V gene is TRBV28, the J gene TRBJ1-3; no clear D gene. In germline, CDR1 is MDHEN, CDR2 SYDVKM. The CDR3 runs to 14 residues. Between the trimmed V and J ends, which lost 5 bases and 0 bases, there was a span of 8 bases. Here the CDR3 reads CASSKEGSGNTIYF. The CDR3 DNA reads as TGTGCCAGCAGTAAGGAGGGCTCTGGAAACACCATATATTTT.